This TCR beta chain appears in the sequencing data of a study of T-cell memory formation after mild COVID-19. Points on this clonotype: Its antigen is not identified.

CDR3 length equals 18 residues. V was clipped by 0 bases and J by 2 bases, with 14 bases between them. A 5'RACE reaction primed in the constant segment made cDNA libraries of TCR alpha and TCR beta, and these carried sample barcodes and UMIs. TCRdb analysed the 5' RACE reads with MiXCR anew, one entry per CDR3 protein. This repertoire shows about 340,000 distinct CDR3 sequences, 14% found once; its top ten account for 22%. Study results and caveats: CD4/CD8 balance characterized clones contracting day 15 to 85, and CD4+ skew characterized later expanders.

The TCR was taken from a man younger than 30 who had mild COVID-19 (a few samples of this study predate the infection). Cell type and time point are not known. The V gene is TRBV12-3 or TRBV12-4, the J gene TRBJ1-6, with D possibly matching TRBD1 (5 bases). Specimen: PBMCs or a T cell subset sorted from them (not recorded which). CDR3 residues: CASSLAGRNGPYNSPLHF. The CDR3 coding sequence is TGTGCCAGCAGTTTAGCGGGACGGAATGGACCCTATAATTCACCCCTCCACTTT.